The following is a TCR beta chain sequence with its context. The source of the sample is a study of blood T cell repertoires in COVID-19. Study summary: Material from acute and convalescent COVID-19 was sourced from the United States, Italy and Spain. Sample material is recorded as cDNA or gDNA derived from T cells, B-cell-depleted T cells, or PBMCs.

V gave up 6 bases and J gave up 1 base, with 12 bases separating them. CDR3 length equals 14 residues. Germline V gives CDR1 MNHEY, CDR2 SVGAGI. The data were produced by immunoSEQ multiplex PCR, yet TCRdb's version contains in-frame clones alone and is incomplete. The profile shows more than 150,000 clones, 86% of them singletons. Specimen: peripheral blood. This chain links TRBV6-5 with TRBJ2-5; possibly TRBD1 for D (6 bases). This receptor was identified in a man younger than 35 with acute or convalescent COVID-19. The CDR3 bases are TGTGCCAGCAGGGTAGGACAGACCCAAGAGACCCAGTACTTC. Its translation is CASRVGQTQETQYF.